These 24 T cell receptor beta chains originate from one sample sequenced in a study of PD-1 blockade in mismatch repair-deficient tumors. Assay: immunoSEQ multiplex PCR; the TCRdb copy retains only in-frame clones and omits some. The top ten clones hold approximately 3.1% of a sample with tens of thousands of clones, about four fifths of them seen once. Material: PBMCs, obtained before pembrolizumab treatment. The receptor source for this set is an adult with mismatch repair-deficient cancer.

CDR3 region: CASSYEGARGDTQYF. The CDR3 nucleotides read TGTGCCAGCAGTTACGAGGGGGCTCGGGGAGATACGCAGTATTTT. The chain has TRBV6-6 and TRBJ2-3; 7 nucleotides line up with TRBD1. V shed 2 bases, J shed 5 bases, and the junction held 7 bases outside the gene matches. CDR1 MNHNY and CDR2 SVGAGI come from the germline V gene (reference sequence). CDR3 length equals 15 residues.

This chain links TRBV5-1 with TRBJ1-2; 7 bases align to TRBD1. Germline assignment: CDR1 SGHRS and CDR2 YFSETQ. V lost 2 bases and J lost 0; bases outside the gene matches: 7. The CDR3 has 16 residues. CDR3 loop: CASSLIDRASNYGYTF. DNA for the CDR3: TGCGCCAGCAGCTTAATAGACAGGGCCTCTAACTATGGCTACACCTTC.

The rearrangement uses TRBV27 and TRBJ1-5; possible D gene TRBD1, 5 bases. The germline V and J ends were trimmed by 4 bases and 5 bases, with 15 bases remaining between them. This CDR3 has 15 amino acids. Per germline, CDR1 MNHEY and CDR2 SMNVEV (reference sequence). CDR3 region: CASSSEGGVYQPQHF. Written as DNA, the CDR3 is TGTGCCAGCAGTTCCGAAGGAGGGGTTTATCAGCCCCAGCATTTT.

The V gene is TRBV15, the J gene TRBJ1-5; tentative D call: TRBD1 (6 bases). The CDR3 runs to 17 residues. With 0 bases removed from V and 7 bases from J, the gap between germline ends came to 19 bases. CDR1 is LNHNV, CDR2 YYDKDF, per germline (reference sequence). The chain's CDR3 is CATSRDFGDKGYQPQHF. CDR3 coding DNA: TGTGCCACCAGCAGAGATTTTGGGGACAAGGGGTACCAGCCCCAGCATTTT.

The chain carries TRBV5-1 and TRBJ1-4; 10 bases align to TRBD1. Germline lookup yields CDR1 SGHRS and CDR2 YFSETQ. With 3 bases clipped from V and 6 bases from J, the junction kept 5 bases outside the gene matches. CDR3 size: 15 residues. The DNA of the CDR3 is TGCGCCAGCAGCTCCCAGACAGGGGGCCATGAAAAACTGTTTTTT. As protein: CASSSQTGGHEKLFF.

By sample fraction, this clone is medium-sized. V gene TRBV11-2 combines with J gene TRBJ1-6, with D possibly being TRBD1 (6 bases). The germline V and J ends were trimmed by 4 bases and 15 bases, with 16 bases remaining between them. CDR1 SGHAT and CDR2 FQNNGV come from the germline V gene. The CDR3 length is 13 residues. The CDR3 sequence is CASSSDTGYILHF. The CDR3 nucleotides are TGTGCCAGCAGCTCGGACACAGGGTATATCCTCCACTTT.

CDR3 coding DNA: TGCGCCAGCAGGGGAACTGGGGCTAGCGCCAATGAGCAGTTCTTC. Translating it yields CASRGTGASANEQFF. The chain carries TRBV5-1 and TRBJ2-1; D perhaps matches TRBD2 (6 bases). The CDR3 is 15 amino acids. With 5 bases removed from V and 6 bases from J, the gap between germline ends came to 18 bases. The germline V gene has CDR1 SGHRS and CDR2 YFSETQ.

CDR3 amino acids: CASSNHISRGANVLTF. The CDR3 DNA reads TGTGCCAGCAGCAATCATATCTCTAGGGGGGCCAACGTCCTGACTTTC. V and J are TRBV5-4 and TRBJ2-6; D ambiguous. CDR1 is SGHNT and CDR2 is YYREEE in the germline V gene (reference sequence). V was clipped by 4 bases and J by 4 bases, with 15 bases between them. The CDR3 extends over 16 amino acids.

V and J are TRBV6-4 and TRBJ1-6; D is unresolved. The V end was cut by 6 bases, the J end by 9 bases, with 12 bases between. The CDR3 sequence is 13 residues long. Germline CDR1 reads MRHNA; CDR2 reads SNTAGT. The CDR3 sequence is CASRGPGSSPLHF. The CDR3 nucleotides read TGTGCCAGCAGAGGTCCCGGGAGTTCACCCCTCCACTTT.

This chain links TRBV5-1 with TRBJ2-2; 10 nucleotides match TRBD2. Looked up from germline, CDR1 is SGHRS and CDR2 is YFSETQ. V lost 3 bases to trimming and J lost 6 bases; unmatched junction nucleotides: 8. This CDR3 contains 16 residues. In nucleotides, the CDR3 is TGCGCCAGCAGCTCTGGTTTTCTAGCGGGAGCCGGGGAGCTGTTTTTT. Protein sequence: CASSSGFLAGAGELFF.

The CDR3 DNA reads TGCGCCAGCAGCTCCGAGACAGGGGGCGGAGAGACCCAGTACTTC. Encoded protein: CASSSETGGGETQYF. The gene calls are TRBV5-1 and TRBJ2-5, with 10 positions matching TRBD1. The germline gives CDR1 SGHRS, CDR2 YFSETQ. Trimming cost V 3 bases and J 4 bases; bases outside gene matches: 6. CDR3 length: 15 amino acids.

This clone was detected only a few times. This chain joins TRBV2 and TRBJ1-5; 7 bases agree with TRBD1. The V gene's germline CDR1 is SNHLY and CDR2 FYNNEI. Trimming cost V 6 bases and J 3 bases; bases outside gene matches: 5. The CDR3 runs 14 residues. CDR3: CASSPGTVNQPQHF. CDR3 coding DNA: TGTGCCAGCAGCCCCGGGACAGTCAATCAGCCCCAGCATTTT.

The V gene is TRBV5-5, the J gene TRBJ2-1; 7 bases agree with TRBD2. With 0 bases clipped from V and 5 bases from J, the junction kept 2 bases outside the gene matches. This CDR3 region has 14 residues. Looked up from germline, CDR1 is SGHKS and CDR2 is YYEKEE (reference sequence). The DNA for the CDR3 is TGTGCCAGCAGCTTGGCACTAGCGAACAATGAGCAGTTCTTC. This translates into CASSLALANNEQFF.

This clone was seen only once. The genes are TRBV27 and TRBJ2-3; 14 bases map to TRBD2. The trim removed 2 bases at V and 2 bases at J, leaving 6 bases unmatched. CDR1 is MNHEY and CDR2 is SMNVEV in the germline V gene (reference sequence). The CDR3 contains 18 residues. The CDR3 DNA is TGTGCCAGCAGTTTAATGGGACTAGCGGGAGAGACCACAGATACGCAGTATTTT. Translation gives CASSLMGLAGETTDTQYF.

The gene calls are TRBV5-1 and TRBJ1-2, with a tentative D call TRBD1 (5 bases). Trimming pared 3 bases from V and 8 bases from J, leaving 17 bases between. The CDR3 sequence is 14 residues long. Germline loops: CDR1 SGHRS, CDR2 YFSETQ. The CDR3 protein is CASSSDVGVGGYTF. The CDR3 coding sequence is TGCGCCAGCAGCTCCGACGTAGGGGTTGGGGGCTACACCTTC.

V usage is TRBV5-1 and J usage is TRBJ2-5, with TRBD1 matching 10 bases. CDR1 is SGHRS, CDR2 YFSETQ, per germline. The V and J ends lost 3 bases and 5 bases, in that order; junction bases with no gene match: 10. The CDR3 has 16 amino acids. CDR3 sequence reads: CASSWGPGQGTETQYF. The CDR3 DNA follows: TGCGCCAGCAGCTGGGGCCCGGGACAGGGGACGGAGACCCAGTACTTC.

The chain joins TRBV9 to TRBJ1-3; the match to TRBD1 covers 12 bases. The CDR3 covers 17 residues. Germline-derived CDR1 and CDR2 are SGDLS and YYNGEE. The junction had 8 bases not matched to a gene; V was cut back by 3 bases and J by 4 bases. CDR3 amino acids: CASSAGTGGAWGNTIYF. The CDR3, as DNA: TGTGCCAGCAGCGCCGGGACAGGGGGCGCGTGGGGAAACACCATATATTTT.

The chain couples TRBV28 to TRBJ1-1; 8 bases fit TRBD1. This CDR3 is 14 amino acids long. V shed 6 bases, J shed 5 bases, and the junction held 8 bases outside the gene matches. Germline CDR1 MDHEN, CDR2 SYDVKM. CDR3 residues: CASRGGQGSTEAFF. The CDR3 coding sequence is TGTGCCAGCAGAGGCGGACAGGGAAGTACTGAAGCTTTCTTT.

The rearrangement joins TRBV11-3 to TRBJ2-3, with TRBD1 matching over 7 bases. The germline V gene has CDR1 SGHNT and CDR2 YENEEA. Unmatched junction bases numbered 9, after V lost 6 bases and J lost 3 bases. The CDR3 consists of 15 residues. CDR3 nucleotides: TGTGCCAGCAGGGTTGCCAGGGGGTATACAGATACGCAGTATTTT. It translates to CASRVARGYTDTQYF.

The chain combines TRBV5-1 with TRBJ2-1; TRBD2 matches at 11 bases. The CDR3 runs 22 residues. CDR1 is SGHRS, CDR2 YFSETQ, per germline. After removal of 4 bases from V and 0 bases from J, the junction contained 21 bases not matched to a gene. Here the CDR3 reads CASSNTPLRTSGSLPSYNEQFF. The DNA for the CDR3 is TGCGCCAGCAGCAACACACCTTTACGGACTAGCGGGTCCCTCCCCTCCTACAATGAGCAGTTCTTC.

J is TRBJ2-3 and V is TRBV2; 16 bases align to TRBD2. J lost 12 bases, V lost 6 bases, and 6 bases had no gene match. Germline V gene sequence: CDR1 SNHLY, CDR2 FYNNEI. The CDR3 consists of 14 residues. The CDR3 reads CASRGGLAGGPQYF. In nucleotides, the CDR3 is TGTGCCAGCAGGGGGGGACTAGCGGGAGGGCCCCAGTATTTT.

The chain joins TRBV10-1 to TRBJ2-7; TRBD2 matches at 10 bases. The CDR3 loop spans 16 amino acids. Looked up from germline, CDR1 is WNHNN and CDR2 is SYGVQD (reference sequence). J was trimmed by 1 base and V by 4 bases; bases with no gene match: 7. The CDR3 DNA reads TGCGCCAGCAGTGGGGCTAGCGGGAGAGGTTCCTACGAGCAGTACTTC. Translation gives CASSGASGRGSYEQYF.

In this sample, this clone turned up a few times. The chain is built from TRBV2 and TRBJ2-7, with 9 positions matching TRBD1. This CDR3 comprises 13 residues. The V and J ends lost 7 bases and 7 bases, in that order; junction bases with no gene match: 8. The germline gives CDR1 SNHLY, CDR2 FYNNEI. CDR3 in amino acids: CASTTTGGWEQYF. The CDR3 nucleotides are TGTGCCAGCACCACAACAGGGGGCTGGGAGCAGTACTTC. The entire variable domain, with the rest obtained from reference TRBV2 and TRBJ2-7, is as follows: EPEVTQTPSHQVTQMGQEVILRCVPISNHLYFYWYRQILGQKVEFLVSFYNNEISEKSEIFDDQFSVERPDGSNFTLKIRSTKLEDSAMYFCASTTTGGWEQYFGPGTRLTVT.

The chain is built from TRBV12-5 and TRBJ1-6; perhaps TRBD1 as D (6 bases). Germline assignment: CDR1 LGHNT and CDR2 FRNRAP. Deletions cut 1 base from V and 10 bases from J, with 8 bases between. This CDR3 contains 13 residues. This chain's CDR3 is CASGLEGGSPLHF. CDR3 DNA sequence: TGTGCTAGTGGTTTGGAGGGGGGGTCACCCCTCCACTTT.